The present T cell receptor beta chain was sequenced within a study of blood T cell repertoires in COVID-19. Study background: PBMCs, B-cell-depleted T cells, or T cells provided the cDNA or gDNA that made up the material.

Method: immunoSEQ multiplex PCR; TCRdb's copy keeps in-frame clones and lacks some. The sample contains around 71,000 clones, around 83% of which appear only once. Germline assignment: CDR1 SGDLS and CDR2 YYNGEE. V was pared by 0 bases and J by 5 bases, with 9 bases of the junction left unmatched. The CDR3 runs 16 residues. Seattle-derived patients entered the study during active infection and were followed longitudinally. This receptor was identified in a man aged 25 to 45 with COVID-19, enrolled during active disease. The chain combines TRBV9 with TRBJ2-7; 9 bases align to TRBD1. Sequencing was carried out using peripheral blood. The CDR3 sequence: CASSVEGGTGIHEQYF. CDR3 coding DNA: TGTGCCAGCAGCGTAGAGGGAGGGACAGGGATCCACGAGCAGTACTTC.